These 24 T cell receptor beta chains came from one sample sequenced in a study of cytomegalovirus exposure and HLA in healthy donors. PCR primers comprised 60 Vbeta and 13 Jbeta primers. TCRdb's copy holds only in-frame clones and misses some; the assay was immunoSEQ multiplex PCR. The sample has 120,000 or so clones, roughly 82% seen once. The specimen was PBMCs. These receptors were collected from a human donor in good health.

The chain carries TRBV19 and TRBJ2-1; TRBD2 matches 13 bases. The CDR3 totals 16 residues. V shed 3 bases, J shed 10 bases, and the junction held 9 bases outside the gene matches. The germline gives CDR1 LNHDA, CDR2 SQIVND (reference sequence). The CDR3 nucleotides read TGTGCCAGTAGTATGTCGGGACTAGCGGGAAGCGGGGAGCAGTTCTTC. Translated: CASSMSGLAGSGEQFF.

The V gene is TRBV5-6, the J gene TRBJ1-4, with 11 positions matching TRBD1. The CDR3 contains 17 residues. The V gene's germline CDR1 is SGHDT and CDR2 YYEEEE. J lost 1 base, V lost 2 bases, and 4 bases had no gene match. This CDR3 is CASSFGTGGVTNEKLFF. DNA of the CDR3: TGTGCCAGCAGCTTCGGGACAGGGGGTGTAACTAATGAAAAACTGTTTTTT.

The V gene is TRBV5-1, the J gene TRBJ1-2; the D gene is possibly TRBD1 (6 bases). The CDR3 consists of 15 residues. Trimming cost V 0 bases and J 8 bases, with 17 bases left between them. Germline V CDR1 and CDR2: SGHRS, YFSETQ. The CDR3 DNA reads as TGCGCCAGCAGCTTGGTTTATGGGGGCCCGGAGGGCTACACCTTC. It encodes CASSLVYGGPEGYTF.

This clone is medium-sized (0.01 to 0.1%). This chain connects TRBV6-4 to TRBJ2-6; D gene ambiguous. Germline CDR1 and CDR2: MRHNA and SNTAGT. The CDR3 has 17 residues. With 0 bases removed from V and 0 bases from J, the gap between germline ends came to 9 bases. CDR3 sequence reads: CASSDSGRSSGANVLTF. The CDR3 DNA is TGTGCCAGCAGTGACTCGGGCAGGTCCTCTGGGGCCAACGTCCTGACTTTC.

The chain is built from TRBV7-9 and TRBJ2-3; 7 bases fit TRBD1. CDR3 size: 17 residues. With 2 bases clipped from V and 0 bases from J, the junction kept 8 bases outside the gene matches. Germline-derived CDR1 and CDR2 are SEHNR and FQNEAQ (reference sequence). The CDR3, as DNA: TGTGCCAGCAGCTTAAGTGGGACAGTCCCTAGCACAGATACGCAGTATTTT. This encodes CASSLSGTVPSTDTQYF.

The J gene is TRBJ2-1, the V gene TRBV10-1, with a tentative D call TRBD2 (5 bases). The CDR3 runs to 15 residues. Germline CDR1 is WNHNN and CDR2 is SYGVQD (reference sequence). Trimming left V 4 bases short and J 7 bases short, with 17 bases between. The CDR3 nucleotides read TGCGCCAGCAGTGGGGGTATAGCGCTGGGAAATGAGCAGTTCTTC. Translation: CASSGGIALGNEQFF.

The CDR3 DNA reads as TGCGCCAGCAGCTCCCCCGGGACAGGGAACGAGCAGTACTTC. This translates into CASSSPGTGNEQYF. The chain uses TRBV5-1 and TRBJ2-7; 9 nucleotides line up with TRBD1. The CDR3 covers 14 residues. Germline CDR1 is SGHRS and CDR2 is YFSETQ. J gave up 5 bases and V 3 bases, and 6 bases lay outside the gene matches. The full variable domain, completed using reference TRBV5-1 and TRBJ2-7, is KAGVTQTPRYLIKTRGQQVTLSCSPISGHRSVSWYQQTPGQGLQFLFEYFSETQRNKGNFPGRFSGRQFSNSRSEMNVSTLELGDSALYLCASSSPGTGNEQYFGPGTRLTVT.

The chain combines TRBV6-4 with TRBJ1-5; 7 bases match TRBD1. The CDR3 spans 16 residues. The trim removed 4 bases at V and 5 bases at J, leaving 11 bases unmatched. Germline CDR1 reads MRHNA; CDR2 reads SNTAGT. The DNA for the CDR3 is TGTGCCAGCAGTGTAAATCGGCAGGGGGTGCATCAGCCCCAGCATTTT. Translation: CASSVNRQGVHQPQHF.

The chain links TRBV5-6 to TRBJ1-1; no reliable D call. Trimming took 1 base from V and 3 from J, leaving 7 bases between them. Germline CDR1 is SGHDT and CDR2 is YYEEEE. CDR3 length equals 13 residues. The CDR3 here is CASSLSRDTEAFF. DNA for the CDR3: TGTGCCAGCAGCTTGTCGAGGGACACTGAAGCTTTCTTT.

This chain uses TRBV12-5 with TRBJ2-1; tentative D call: TRBD2 (6 bases). From germline, CDR1 is LGHNT and CDR2 FRNRAP. The V and J ends lost 1 base and 8 bases respectively, with 12 bases between them. This CDR3 spans 14 amino acids. The CDR3 loop reads CASGLGVAVDEQFF. CDR3 in DNA: TGTGCTAGTGGTTTGGGGGTAGCGGTCGATGAGCAGTTCTTC.

The chain has TRBV7-9 and TRBJ2-7; no definite D call. Germline lookup yields CDR1 SEHNR and CDR2 FQNEAQ (reference sequence). The V and J ends lost 5 bases and 9 bases respectively, with 14 bases between them. This CDR3 has 12 residues. The CDR3 sequence is CASSLRIHGQYF. CDR3 bases: TGTGCCAGCAGCCTTAGAATCCACGGGCAGTACTTC.

The J gene is TRBJ2-2, the V gene TRBV5-1; 15 bases are shared with TRBD2. The CDR3 totals 21 residues. The J segment lost 0 bases and the V segment lost 2 bases, leaving 11 bases of the junction unmatched. Germline V gene lookup returns CDR1 SGHRS and CDR2 YFSETQ. The CDR3 DNA reads TGCGCCAGCAGCTTTTCGTTACGGACTAGCGGGAGGGGATCGAACACCGGGGAGCTGTTTTTT. Encoded protein: CASSFSLRTSGRGSNTGELFF.

The rearrangement joins TRBV10-2 to TRBJ2-1; 13 nucleotides agree with TRBD2. CDR3 length: 16 amino acids. The V segment lost 6 bases and the J segment 7 bases; nucleotides outside the gene matches: 9. The germline CDR1 and CDR2 sequences are WSHSY and SAAADI. The CDR3 nucleotides read TGCGCCAGCAGCCAACGGACTAGCGGGAGATCAAATGAGCAGTTCTTC. This encodes CASSQRTSGRSNEQFF.

V gene TRBV7-9 combines with J gene TRBJ1-5; D not certain. V was shortened by 5 bases and J by 3 bases, with 17 bases between the two germline ends. This CDR3 is 16 amino acids long. CDR1 SEHNR and CDR2 FQNEAQ come from the germline V gene (reference sequence). The CDR3 sequence is CASSRGSGGPNQPQHF. Written as DNA, the CDR3 is TGTGCCAGCAGCCGAGGTTCGGGAGGCCCCAATCAGCCCCAGCATTTT. Looking up the rest from reference TRBV7-9 and TRBJ1-5 gives the full variable domain: DTGVSQNPRHKITKRGQNVTFRCDPISEHNRLYWYRQTLGQGPEFLTYFQNEAQLEKSRLLSDRFSAERPKGSFSTLEIQRTEQGDSAMYLCASSRGSGGPNQPQHFGDGTRLSIL.

The chain carries TRBV7-8 and TRBJ2-7, with 9 bases aligning to TRBD1. Germline loops: CDR1 SGHVS, CDR2 FQNEAQ. Trimming removed 1 base from V and 2 bases from J; junction bases left unmatched: 6. The CDR3 covers 16 residues. The CDR3 sequence: CASSLVGTGSAYEQYF. The CDR3 bases are TGTGCCAGCAGCTTAGTAGGGACAGGGAGTGCCTACGAGCAGTACTTC.

The chain couples TRBV6-6 to TRBJ2-5; the match to TRBD1 covers 8 bases. Germline assignment: CDR1 MNHNY and CDR2 SVGAGI (reference sequence). V lost 4 bases, J lost 2 bases, and 3 bases stayed unmatched. This CDR3 spans 14 amino acids. The CDR3 DNA sequence: TGTGCCAGCAGTTTCGGACAGGGACAAGAGACCCAGTACTTC. This sequence encodes CASSFGQGQETQYF.

The chain employs TRBV28 and TRBJ1-2, with 8 nucleotides matching TRBD1. The CDR3 is made up of 15 amino acids. CDR1 MDHEN and CDR2 SYDVKM come from the germline V gene. Trimming took 5 bases from V and 0 from J; bases not matched to a gene: 5. In DNA, the CDR3 is TGTGCCAGCAGTGACAGGGGCCTCCCTAACTATGGCTACACCTTC. Translating it yields CASSDRGLPNYGYTF.

The J gene is TRBJ1-5, the V gene TRBV18, with D possibly being TRBD1 (5 bases). This CDR3 comprises 15 residues. V lost 6 bases to trimming and J lost 6 bases, with 18 bases between them. Germline V gene lookup returns CDR1 KGHSH and CDR2 LQKENI. CDR3 residues: CASSSSGGGTQPQHF. The CDR3 bases are TGTGCCAGCTCCTCGAGCGGTGGGGGGACTCAGCCCCAGCATTTT.

J is TRBJ2-1 and V is TRBV7-9; 9 bases are a match to TRBD2. Germline CDR1 SEHNR, CDR2 FQNEAQ (reference sequence). Trimming removed 1 base from V and 7 bases from J; junction bases left unmatched: 8. The CDR3 length is 16 residues. The CDR3 sequence is CASSLGSLAGSNEQFF. CDR3 DNA sequence: TGTGCCAGCAGCTTAGGTAGCCTAGCGGGATCGAATGAGCAGTTCTTC.

CDR3 sequence (DNA): TGTGCCAGCAGCCCGGGACAGGGCTACGAGCAGTACTTC. This gives the protein CASSPGQGYEQYF. V and J are TRBV9 and TRBJ2-7; 9 bases align to TRBD1. This CDR3 contains 13 residues. The V and J ends lost 4 bases and 3 bases, in that order; junction bases with no gene match: 2. Germline V gene sequence: CDR1 SGDLS, CDR2 YYNGEE.

The CDR3 loop reads CASSLDGEYHSDTQYF. CDR3 DNA sequence: TGTGCCAGCAGCTTGGATGGGGAGTATCACTCAGATACGCAGTATTTT. This chain joins TRBV5-4 and TRBJ2-3; D may be TRBD2 (5 bases). V lost 0 bases to trimming and J lost 4 bases, with 15 bases between them. Germline V gene lookup returns CDR1 SGHNT and CDR2 YYREEE (reference sequence). This CDR3 contains 16 residues.

This clone has a single count. V gene TRBV2 combines with J gene TRBJ1-4; 10 bases map to TRBD1. The germline gives CDR1 SNHLY, CDR2 FYNNEI. The CDR3 runs 12 residues. V was pared by 8 bases and J by 8 bases, with 2 bases of the junction left unmatched. In nucleotides, the CDR3 is TGTGCCAGCGCGGACAGGGGGGAAAAACTGTTTTTT. It codes for CASADRGEKLFF.

V is TRBV6-5 and J is TRBJ1-5; 8 bases are a match to TRBD1. The germline CDR1 and CDR2 sequences are MNHEY and SVGAGI. This CDR3 comprises 15 residues. V trimming: 6 bases; J trimming: 6 bases; junction bases outside the gene matches: 10. This CDR3 is CASSQTGTGIQPQHF. In DNA, the CDR3 is TGTGCCAGCAGCCAAACCGGGACAGGTATTCAGCCCCAGCATTTT.

This chain uses TRBV19 with TRBJ2-1; the D gene is possibly TRBD1 (6 bases). Germline V gene lookup returns CDR1 LNHDA and CDR2 SQIVND (reference sequence). The CDR3 has 15 amino acids. Between the trimmed V and J ends, which lost 1 base and 9 bases, there was a span of 16 bases. The CDR3, as DNA: TGTGCCAGTAGTATAGGTTGGGGGCCCACAAGTGAGCAGTTCTTC. It specifies CASSIGWGPTSEQFF. The complete variable domain, with remaining parts taken from reference TRBV19 and TRBJ2-1, reads DGGITQSPKYLFRKEGQNVTLSCEQNLNHDAMYWYRQDPGQGLRLIYYSQIVNDFQKGDIAEGYSVSREKKESFPLTVTSAQKNPTAFYLCASSIGWGPTSEQFFGPGTRLTVL.